Listed here are 18 T cell receptor beta chains from one sample, sequenced in a study of blood T cell repertoires in COVID-19. Produced via immunoSEQ multiplex PCR; TCRdb's table is partial and in-frame only. Counted here are roughly 140,000 clones, around four fifths occurring once; the ten biggest clones make up 6.2%. What was sequenced was PBMCs or T cells enriched from blood (not recorded which). The receptors originated from a woman in her thirties or forties who had recovered from COVID-19.

The chain employs TRBV5-1 and TRBJ2-7, with a weak D call TRBD1 (6 bases). The CDR3 runs 14 residues. Germline CDR1 reads SGHRS; CDR2 reads YFSETQ. V was trimmed by 2 bases and J by 1 base, leaving 10 bases between them. The CDR3: CASSFEQGSYEQYF. The CDR3, as DNA: TGCGCCAGCAGCTTCGAACAGGGTTCCTACGAGCAGTACTTC.

The chain is built from TRBV3-1 (or the pseudogene TRBV3-2) and TRBJ1-6; D not resolved. Germline V CDR1 and CDR2: LGHDT, YNNKEL (reference sequence). CDR3 length: 15 amino acids. Trimming took off 2 bases at V and 11 bases at J, with 16 bases between the two ends. The CDR3 DNA reads as TGTGCCAGCAGCCAAAACCGGGGTTCCCATCCACCCCTCCACTTT. Protein product: CASSQNRGSHPPLHF.

The V gene is TRBV5-5, the J gene TRBJ2-1; a weak D match, TRBD2 (5 bases). This CDR3 contains 15 residues. The germline gives CDR1 SGHKS, CDR2 YYEKEE (reference sequence). Trimming left V 4 bases short and J 7 bases short, with 18 bases between. The CDR3 protein is CASSAAPPPGNEQFF. The CDR3 DNA follows: TGTGCCAGCAGCGCGGCTCCTCCACCGGGGAATGAGCAGTTCTTC. Drawing the rest from reference TRBV5-5 and TRBJ2-1, the complete variable domain is DAGVTQSPTHLIKTRGQQVTLRCSPISGHKSVSWYQQVLGQGPQFIFQYYEKEERGRGNFPDRFSARQFPNYSSELNVNALLLGDSALYLCASSAAPPPGNEQFFGPGTRLTVL.

The chain is built from TRBV30 and TRBJ1-1; no firm D call. The CDR3 runs 15 residues. The V gene lost 3 bases and the J gene lost 4 bases, with 18 bases spanning the gap. Germline V CDR1 and CDR2: GTSNPN, SVGIG (reference sequence). The CDR3 here is CAWRTADREGTEAFF. CDR3 DNA: TGTGCCTGGAGAACAGCCGACCGAGAGGGCACTGAAGCTTTCTTT.

The rearrangement uses TRBV12-5 and TRBJ1-5; D call uncertain. The V gene's germline CDR1 is LGHNT and CDR2 FRNRAP. CDR3 size: 16 residues. V was trimmed by 0 bases and J by 2 bases, leaving 11 bases between them. CDR3: CASGLVEIEGNQPQHF. The CDR3 DNA reads TGTGCTAGTGGTTTGGTAGAGATTGAGGGCAATCAGCCCCAGCATTTT.

In this sample, this clone turned up a few times. V usage is TRBV7-2 and J usage is TRBJ1-2; D perhaps matches TRBD1 (5 bases). The germline gives CDR1 SGHTA, CDR2 FQGNSA. The CDR3 is made up of 15 amino acids. The V and J ends lost 1 base and 5 bases respectively, with 14 bases between them. The CDR3 region is CASSLGTQSEYGYTF. The CDR3, as DNA: TGTGCCAGCAGCTTAGGGACACAATCTGAGTATGGCTACACCTTC.

This chain links TRBV10-2 with TRBJ1-1; 7 bases match TRBD1. The CDR3 contains 15 residues. In germline, CDR1 is WSHSY, CDR2 SAAADI. V was pared by 4 bases and J by 4 bases, with 9 bases of the junction left unmatched. The CDR3 bases are TGCGCCAGCAGTGCGTACAGGGGTAAGGGCACTGAAGCTTTCTTT. Its protein product is CASSAYRGKGTEAFF.

CDR3 in amino acids: CANKISGVVTGELFF. Here the CDR3 DNA reads TGTGCCAACAAAATATCAGGGGTGGTCACCGGGGAGCTGTTTTTT. This chain connects TRBV6-5 to TRBJ2-2, with D perhaps matching TRBD1 (6 bases). The CDR3 is 15 residues long. Trimming shortened V by 10 bases and J by 4 bases, and 19 bases separated the two germline ends. Germline V gene data show CDR1 as MNHEY and CDR2 as SVGAGI.

The rearrangement joins TRBV15 to TRBJ1-5; no firm D call. This CDR3 spans 12 amino acids. V shed 9 bases and J shed 0 bases, with 6 bases lying between them. Per the germline V gene, CDR1 is LNHNV and CDR2 is YYDKDF (reference sequence). The CDR3 here is CATSGSNQPQHF. The CDR3 DNA is TGTGCCACGTCGGGTAGCAATCAGCCCCAGCATTTT.

The V and J genes are TRBV12-5 and TRBJ2-1; 11 positions match TRBD2. J gave up 3 bases and V 7 bases, and 5 bases lay outside the gene matches. CDR1 and CDR2 from the germline V gene are LGHNT and FRNRAP. The CDR3 contains 15 residues. CDR3 residues: CASAPGLAVYNEQFF. The CDR3 coding sequence is TGTGCTAGTGCTCCGGGACTAGCGGTCTACAATGAGCAGTTCTTC. The variable domain in full, completed from reference TRBV12-5 and TRBJ2-1, reads DARVTQTPRHKVTEMGQEVTMRCQPILGHNTVFWYRQTMMQGLELLAYFRNRAPLDDSGMPKDRFSAEMPDATLATLKIQPSEPRDSAVYFCASAPGLAVYNEQFFGPGTRLTVL.

The V call is TRBV5-1, the J call TRBJ2-3, with TRBD2 as a possible D gene (6 bases). Trimming removed 2 bases at V and 0 bases at J, with 10 bases between. The CDR3 is 15 residues long. Germline values: CDR1 SGHRS, CDR2 YFSETQ. In DNA, the CDR3 is TGCGCCAGCAGCTTCGCAGGGAGGAGCACAGATACGCAGTATTTT. It specifies CASSFAGRSTDTQYF.

The rearrangement links TRBV30 to TRBJ1-2, with 7 bases that match TRBD1. The length of the CDR3 is 14 residues. Germline CDR1 is GTSNPN and CDR2 is SVGIG (reference sequence). The V gene end was trimmed by 8 bases and the J gene end by 7 bases; junction bases not matched to a gene: 16. CDR3 region: CARRPAGGLSGYTF. In DNA form, the CDR3 reads TGTGCCCGCCGGCCCGCAGGGGGATTGTCTGGCTACACCTTC.

This clone was recorded only once. The rearrangement uses TRBV5-1 and TRBJ2-6, with 7 bases matching TRBD1. Germline CDR1 is SGHRS and CDR2 is YFSETQ. The CDR3 is 16 amino acids. Trimming at V came to 5 bases and at J to 0 bases, leaving 5 bases not matched to a gene. CDR3 sequence reads: CASRRDSRSGANVLTF. The CDR3 coding sequence is TGCGCCAGCAGGAGGGACAGCCGCTCTGGGGCCAACGTCCTGACTTTC.

This clone is a singleton in its sample. This sequence joins TRBV10-3 and TRBJ2-7; no firm D call. Germline V gene sequence: CDR1 ENHRY, CDR2 SYGVKD. Trimming removed 2 bases at V and 7 bases at J, with 18 bases between. The length of the CDR3 is 15 residues. CDR3 sequence: CAISENAGPMYEQYF. In DNA form, the CDR3 reads TGTGCCATCAGTGAGAACGCTGGCCCAATGTATGAGCAGTACTTC.

The chain has TRBV4-1 and TRBJ1-2; 9 bases align to TRBD1. Germline values: CDR1 MGHRA, CDR2 YSYEKL. V shed 10 bases, J shed 0 bases, and the junction held 12 bases outside the gene matches. The CDR3 consists of 16 residues. CDR3 DNA sequence: TGCGCCACCCACGCCCGGACAGGGGCTACTAACTATGGCTACACCTTC. This codes for CATHARTGATNYGYTF.

V and J are TRBV9 and TRBJ2-7, with TRBD2 as a possible D gene (5 bases). Per the germline V gene, CDR1 is SGDLS and CDR2 is YYNGEE. This CDR3 region has 14 residues. Deletions cut 4 bases from V and 1 base from J, with 12 bases between. The CDR3 nucleotides read TGTGCCAGCAGCCCCGAGAGAGGGTCCTACGAGCAGTACTTC. Its translation: CASSPERGSYEQYF.

V usage is TRBV7-9 and J usage is TRBJ2-6, with 8 nucleotides matching TRBD1. Germline V gene lookup returns CDR1 SEHNR and CDR2 FQNEAQ (reference sequence). The CDR3 is made up of 17 amino acids. The V and J ends lost 10 bases and 1 base, in that order; junction bases with no gene match: 12. The CDR3 coding sequence is TGTGCCACCACGGGGACAGGCGAGGGTTCTGGGGCCAACGTCCTGACTTTC. This sequence encodes CATTGTGEGSGANVLTF.

This chain links TRBV29-1 with TRBJ2-3, with D hard to call. CDR1 is SQVTM, CDR2 ANQGSEA, per germline. The CDR3 contains 13 residues. Trimming pared 1 base from V and 5 bases from J, leaving 10 bases between. CDR3: CSVEGSRGDTQYF. The CDR3 bases are TGCAGCGTTGAAGGGTCCCGAGGAGATACGCAGTATTTT.